Listed here are 10 T cell receptor beta chains from one sample, sequenced in a study of blood T cells in healthy people across ages. Using a J-beta primer mix together with a sample-barcoded 5' primer, a second PCR was run for roughly 6 to 12 cycles. TCRdb independently ran MiXCR on the 5' RACE reads; one entry per CDR3 protein. The table records around 1,500,000 distinct CDR3 sequences, 35% to 45% of them present only once. The sequenced material came from blood. All receptors derive from a woman aged 18-29 years in good health.

V gene TRBV25-1 combines with J gene TRBJ1-4, with D tentatively TRBD1 (5 bases). The CDR3 runs 14 residues. Germline V gene sequence: CDR1 MGHDK, CDR2 SYGVNS. Trimming left V 1 base short and J 8 bases short, with 11 bases between. The CDR3 DNA sequence: TGTGCCAGCAGTGAATGGAGGGGAGGGGAAAAACTGTTTTTT. Translating it yields CASSEWRGGEKLFF.

The CDR3 bases are TGTGCCAGCAGCCTCCCCCGCGGCGCAAATAAACCCGGGGAGCTGTTTTTT. It encodes CASSLPRGANKPGELFF. The chain carries TRBV27 and TRBJ2-2; D is unresolved. CDR3 size: 17 residues. V lost 6 bases, J lost 6 bases, and 23 bases lay in between. The germline V gene has CDR1 MNHEY and CDR2 SMNVEV (reference sequence).

The chain joins TRBV20-1 to TRBJ2-7; no reliable D call. CDR3 size: 13 residues. V lost 1 base and J lost 0, with 7 bases in between. Germline V gene lookup returns CDR1 DFQATT and CDR2 SNEGSKA (reference sequence). The CDR3 sequence: CSARVRSSYEQYF. DNA for the CDR3: TGCAGTGCTAGAGTCAGGAGCTCCTACGAGCAGTACTTC.

This clonotype was seen more than once but under ten times. The J gene is TRBJ1-1, the V gene TRBV29-1; D is possibly TRBD1 (6 bases). CDR1 and CDR2 from the germline V gene are SQVTM and ANQGSEA. The CDR3 has 12 residues. V lost 7 bases and J lost 5, with 14 bases in between. The CDR3 DNA sequence: TGCAGCGCTCAGACTACAGGGACTGAAGCTTTCTTT. Protein product: CSAQTTGTEAFF. The full variable domain, rest sourced from reference TRBV29-1 and TRBJ1-1, is SAVISQKPSRDICQRGTSLTIQCQVDSQVTMMFWYRQQPGQSLTLIATANQGSEATYESGFVIDKFPISRPNLTFSTLTVSNMSPEDSSIYLCSAQTTGTEAFFGQGTRLTVV.

The chain has TRBV12-3 or TRBV12-4 and TRBJ1-5; 7 bases are shared with TRBD1. Unmatched junction bases numbered 11, after V lost 3 bases and J lost 0 bases. This CDR3 region has 18 residues. The CDR3 sequence is CASSLLQGGSYSNQPQHF. CDR3 in DNA: TGTGCCAGCAGTTTGTTGCAGGGGGGATCCTATAGCAATCAGCCCCAGCATTTT.

Ten or more counts support this clonotype. The chain uses TRBV29-1 and TRBJ2-5; TRBD1 might be the D (6 bases). The germline gives CDR1 SQVTM, CDR2 ANQGSEA. V was pared by 6 bases and J by 11 bases, with 16 bases between. The length of the CDR3 is 11 residues. The CDR3 sequence is CSVESGVGQYF. Written as DNA, the CDR3 is TGCAGCGTCGAATCAGGGGTGGGGCAGTACTTC.

This clonotype was observed once. V and J are TRBV30 and TRBJ1-2; D gene uncertain. This CDR3 contains 13 residues. Germline CDR1 reads GTSNPN; CDR2 reads SVGIG (reference sequence). Trimming pared 1 base from V and 1 base from J, leaving 7 bases between. Written as DNA, the CDR3 is TGTGCCTGGAGTGGCCAGTTTAACTATGGCTACACCTTC. Amino acids: CAWSGQFNYGYTF. Variable domain in full (rest from reference TRBV30 and TRBJ1-2): SQTIHQWPATLVQPVGSPLSLECTVEGTSNPNLYWYRQAAGRGLQLLFYSVGIGQISSEVPQNLSASRPQDRQFILSSKKLLLSDSGFYLCAWSGQFNYGYTFGSGTRLTVV.

Details on this clonotype: An end of the junction does not agree with germline; a read error may underlie this. V and J are TRBV15 and TRBJ1-1; the D is unclear. Germline V gene sequence: CDR1 LNHNV, CDR2 YYDKDF (reference sequence). CDR3 length: 14 residues. DNA for the CDR3: TGTGCCGCCAGCAGAGCTGCGGTGAACACTGAAGCTTTCTTT. Its translation is CAASRAAVNTEAFF. The whole variable domain, filled in from reference TRBV15 and TRBJ1-1, reads DAMVIQNPRYQVTQFGKPVTLSCSQTLNHNVMYWYQQKSSQAPKLLFHYYDKDFNNEADTPDNFQSRRPNTSFCFLDIRSPGLGDTAMYLCAASRAAVNTEAFFGQGTRLTVV.

The chain recombines TRBV5-1 with TRBJ1-1, with 8 nucleotides matching TRBD1. CDR1 SGHRS and CDR2 YFSETQ come from the germline V gene. The CDR3 has 16 residues. J gave up 5 bases and V 6 bases, and 15 bases lay outside the gene matches. In nucleotides, the CDR3 is TGCGCCAGCACCCTCCAGGGGGCACTGAGGGGTACTGAAGCTTTCTTT. The encoded protein is CASTLQGALRGTEAFF. Full variable domain (outside the CDR3, taken from reference TRBV5-1 and TRBJ1-1): KAGVTQTPRYLIKTRGQQVTLSCSPISGHRSVSWYQQTPGQGLQFLFEYFSETQRNKGNFPGRFSGRQFSNSRSEMNVSTLELGDSALYLCASTLQGALRGTEAFFGQGTRLTVV.

The V and J genes are TRBV25-1 and TRBJ2-2; TRBD1 matches 8 bases. The CDR3 extends over 14 amino acids. Trimming removed 4 bases from V and 4 bases from J; junction bases left unmatched: 2. Germline loops: CDR1 MGHDK, CDR2 SYGVNS. The CDR3 DNA follows: TGTGCCAGCAGTGGCAGGGGGCCCACCGGGGAGCTGTTTTTT. Protein sequence: CASSGRGPTGELFF.